This is a list of T cell receptor beta chains from one sample in a study of radiotherapy plus CTLA-4 blockade in lung cancer. Clones were read by immunoSEQ multiplex PCR, and TCRdb kept only the in-frame ones, dropping some. The sample yields roughly 92,000 clones, 70% to 90% seen once. The material was peripheral blood, obtained from a patient treated with radiotherapy plus ipilimumab. These receptors were taken from a human donor with non-small cell lung cancer who had a partial response to radiotherapy plus ipilimumab. CDR3s include the opening cysteine and the closing phenylalanine or tryptophan. Fields, in order: J gene, D gene, V gene, clone size, CDR3 protein, CDR3 DNA. A D gene is named only where the DNA matches it firmly. Where a row states a size, it is once, few, many or the class of an expanded clone; other rows omit it.

TRBJ2-3,-,TRBV15,few,CATSLPQYRAGNTQYF,TGTGCCACCAGCCTACCCCAGTACCGGGCAGGGAATACGCAGTATTTT
TRBJ2-3,TRBD1,TRBV2,-,CAIRTGGLTDTQYF,TGTGCCATCCGGACAGGGGGTCTCACAGATACGCAGTATTTT
TRBJ2-2,TRBD1,TRBV19,-,CASSLRGGVGTGELFF,TGTGCCAGTAGTTTAAGAGGGGGCGTGGGCACCGGGGAGCTGTTTTTT
TRBJ1-2,TRBD1,TRBV2,-,CASSEAQPGTGAYGYTF,TGTGCCAGCAGTGAAGCGCAACCCGGGACAGGGGCCTATGGCTACACCTTC
TRBJ2-1,TRBD2,TRBV9,-,CASSVVSSGSNEQFF,TGTGCCAGCAGCGTAGTATCTAGCGGGAGCAATGAGCAGTTCTTC
TRBJ2-7,-,TRBV13,-,CASSFRSAPNEQYF,TGTGCCAGCAGCTTCAGGTCAGCACCTAACGAGCAGTACTTC
TRBJ1-2,TRBD1,TRBV4-2,-,CASSQSRQGADGYTF,TGTGCCAGCAGCCAGTCGCGACAGGGGGCTGATGGCTACACCTTC
TRBJ2-2,TRBD1,TRBV19,-,CASAQMGQLAGELFF,TGTGCCAGTGCCCAAATGGGACAGCTCGCCGGGGAGCTGTTTTTT
TRBJ1-6,-,TRBV27,once,CASSLERVPNSPLHF,TGTGCCAGCAGTTTAGAGCGGGTACCTAATTCACCCCTCCACTTT
TRBJ2-1,-,TRBV7-2,-,CASSPGGSRNNEQFF,TGTGCCAGCAGCCCCGGGGGTTCACGAAACAATGAGCAGTTCTTC
TRBJ1-2,TRBD1,TRBV5-6,-,CASSIWDRGSGGYTF,TGTGCCAGCAGCATATGGGACAGGGGGTCCGGTGGCTACACCTTC
TRBJ1-5,TRBD1,TRBV10-2,few,CASSRQGIQPQHF,TGCGCCAGCTCGAGACAGGGGATTCAGCCCCAGCATTTT
TRBJ2-6,TRBD2,TRBV7-9,-,CASSRGLAGVSGANVLTF,TGTGCCAGCAGCCGTGGGCTAGCGGGAGTGTCTGGGGCCAACGTCCTGACTTTC
TRBJ2-1,TRBD2,TRBV6-5,-,CASSPSGHEQFF,TGTGCCAGCAGTCCTAGCGGGCATGAGCAGTTCTTC
TRBJ2-1,-,TRBV6-1,once,CASSDVRYEQFF,TGTGCCAGCAGTGATGTGCGGTATGAGCAGTTCTTC
TRBJ1-5,-,TRBV28,-,CASISGTLPWPQHF,TGTGCCAGCATTTCCGGGACATTGCCCTGGCCCCAGCATTTT
TRBJ2-3,TRBD2,TRBV29-1,-,CSVEGSLAGGTDTQYF,TGCAGCGTTGAAGGGAGCCTAGCGGGAGGCACAGATACGCAGTATTTT
TRBJ2-7,TRBD1,TRBV19,medium-sized,CASRRQGSSYEQYF,TGTGCCAGTAGGAGACAGGGAAGCTCCTACGAGCAGTACTTC
TRBJ2-7,-,TRBV28,-,CASSLISYEQYF,TGTGCCAGCAGTTTAATATCCTACGAGCAGTACTTC
TRBJ1-3,TRBD1,TRBV7-2,few,CASSPETGTGNTIYF,TGTGCCAGCAGCCCTGAGACAGGGACTGGAAACACCATATATTTT
TRBJ2-3,TRBD1,TRBV7-9,-,CASSPLPGQAHTDTQYF,TGTGCCAGCAGCCCTCTCCCGGGACAGGCCCACACAGATACGCAGTATTTT
TRBJ2-3,-,TRBV30,-,CAWRSGSTQYF,TGTGCCTGGAGATCGGGTTCTACGCAGTATTTT
TRBJ1-2,-,TRBV9,-,CASSVSTTMDYGYTF,TGTGCCAGCAGCGTATCGACAACGATGGACTATGGCTACACCTTC
TRBJ2-7,-,TRBV27,-,CASSDRLYEQYF,TGTGCCAGCTCCGACAGGCTCTACGAGCAGTACTTC
TRBJ1-1,-,TRBV9,-,CASSVASGTEAFF,TGTGCCAGCAGCGTAGCTAGTGGAACTGAAGCTTTCTTT
TRBJ1-2,-,TRBV27,-,CASSLFGRGGGYTF,TGTGCCAGCAGTTTATTTGGCAGGGGTGGAGGCTACACCTTC
TRBJ2-1,TRBD2,TRBV6-1,-,CASSAGLGRLGEQFF,TGTGCCAGCAGTGCCGGACTAGGGAGATTGGGTGAGCAGTTCTTC
TRBJ1-5,-,TRBV7-2,-,CASSVLIGLGQPQHF,TGTGCCAGCAGCGTACTAATAGGTCTGGGTCAGCCCCAGCATTTT
TRBJ2-1,-,TRBV7-7,-,CASSFTEGAGEQFF,TGTGCTAGCAGCTTTACGGAGGGGGCAGGTGAGCAGTTCTTC
TRBJ1-6,TRBD1,TRBV27,-,CASRPGTGLFPLHF,TGTGCCAGCAGACCTGGGACAGGCCTCTTTCCCCTCCACTTT
TRBJ2-1,TRBD2,TRBV7-2,few,CASSLDGRSFNEQFF,TGTGCCAGCAGCTTAGACGGGAGGTCCTTCAATGAGCAGTTCTTC
TRBJ1-2,-,TRBV5-4,-,CASSLMSYGYTF,TGTGCCAGCAGCTTGATGAGTTATGGCTACACCTTC
TRBJ2-2,-,TRBV7-2,-,CASSPGGFGGELFF,TGTGCCAGCAGCCCAGGCGGGTTTGGCGGGGAGCTGTTTTTT
TRBJ1-2,-,TRBV5-4,-,CASSLVGTPYGYTF,TGTGCCAGCAGCTTGGTAGGGACACCGTATGGCTACACCTTC